A single sample is the source of the 21 T cell receptor beta chains below, sequenced in a study of shared clonotypes between healthy human individuals. The data were produced by immunoSEQ multiplex PCR, yet TCRdb's version contains in-frame clones alone and is incomplete. The sample has about 2.4 million clones, approximately 90% seen once. The sequencing input was naive CD4+ T cells sorted from blood. Subset of the sample: CD45RA+ positively selected. The origin of the receptors is a man aged 18-30 years in good health.

V gene TRBV9 combines with J gene TRBJ1-2, with 9 bases fitting TRBD1. Germline values: CDR1 SGDLS, CDR2 YYNGEE. Losses at the gene ends were 4 bases for V and 5 bases for J; bases not matched to a gene: 3. This CDR3 has 13 residues. CDR3 protein: CASSTGQGYGYTF. The CDR3 DNA reads TGTGCCAGCAGCACGGGACAGGGATATGGCTACACCTTC.

The CDR3 coding sequence is TGTGCCAGCATCCGAGCGGGGGCCTACGAGCAGTACTTC. Translating gives CASIRAGAYEQYF. The chain joins TRBV6-6 to TRBJ2-7; 8 bases agree with TRBD2. The V gene's germline CDR1 is MNHNY and CDR2 SVGAGI (reference sequence). There are 13 residues in the CDR3. The V and J ends lost 7 bases and 2 bases, in that order; junction bases with no gene match: 4.

This clone has just one count. The V gene is TRBV6-1, the J gene TRBJ2-2, with D unresolved. CDR3 size: 14 residues. Germline loops: CDR1 MNHNS, CDR2 SASEGT. The V gene lost 9 bases and the J gene lost 5 bases, with 16 bases spanning the gap. CDR3 sequence reads: CASTGPQKTGELFF. CDR3 bases: TGTGCCAGTACCGGGCCCCAAAAAACCGGGGAGCTGTTTTTT.

For this clone: Distinct nucleotide sequences in the sample also encode this CDR3. The rearrangement links TRBV27 to TRBJ2-7; D perhaps matches TRBD1 (5 bases). The CDR3 extends over 13 amino acids. Germline CDR1 MNHEY, CDR2 SMNVEV (reference sequence). The germline V and J ends were trimmed by 3 bases and 2 bases, with 8 bases remaining between them. CDR3 sequence: CASSLSGPYEQYF. The CDR3, as DNA: TGTGCCAGCAGTTTGTCAGGGCCCTACGAGCAGTACTTC.

The rearrangement uses TRBV5-4 and TRBJ2-3; possibly TRBD1 or TRBD2 for D (5 bases each). The germline V gene encodes CDR1 SGHNT and CDR2 YYREEE (reference sequence). Trimming shortened V by 3 bases and J by 7 bases, and 12 bases separated the two germline ends. This CDR3 comprises 13 residues. CDR3: CASSYGTPNTQYF. The CDR3 DNA is TGTGCCAGCAGCTATGGGACCCCGAATACGCAGTATTTT. Full variable domain (remainder filled in from reference TRBV5-4 and TRBJ2-3): ETGVTQSPTHLIKTRGQQVTLRCSSQSGHNTVSWYQQALGQGPQFIFQYYREEENGRGNFPPRFSGLQFPNYSSELNVNALELDDSALYLCASSYGTPNTQYFGPGTRLTVL.

The chain employs TRBV2 and TRBJ1-4; D not resolved. The germline V gene has CDR1 SNHLY and CDR2 FYNNEI. The CDR3 loop spans 12 amino acids. Between the trimmed V and J ends, which lost 3 bases and 4 bases, there was a span of 3 bases. CDR3 protein: CASSEVNEKLFF. Here the CDR3 DNA reads TGTGCCAGCAGTGAGGTTAATGAAAAACTGTTTTTT.

V and J are TRBV11-2 and TRBJ2-3; 10 bases align to TRBD2. The CDR3 is made up of 15 amino acids. Trimming cost V 6 bases and J 4 bases; bases outside gene matches: 7. Germline V gene lookup returns CDR1 SGHAT and CDR2 FQNNGV. CDR3 nucleotides: TGTGCCAGCAGACAAAGCGGGAGGGCCCCAGATACGCAGTATTTT. It specifies CASRQSGRAPDTQYF. Using reference TRBV11-2 and TRBJ2-3 for the parts outside the CDR3, the full variable domain is EAGVAQSPRYKIIEKRQSVAFWCNPISGHATLYWYQQILGQGPKLLIQFQNNGVVDDSQLPKDRFSAERLKGVDSTLKIQPAKLEDSAVYLCASRQSGRAPDTQYFGPGTRLTVL.

In this sample, this clone turned up once. This chain joins TRBV6-5 and TRBJ2-7; 7 bases fit TRBD1. CDR1 and CDR2 from the germline V gene are MNHEY and SVGAGI. The V gene end was trimmed by 6 bases and the J gene end by 1 base; junction bases not matched to a gene: 9. The CDR3 runs to 15 residues. The CDR3 region is CASSPLGQSSYEQYF. CDR3 bases: TGTGCCAGCAGCCCCCTGGGACAGTCGTCCTACGAGCAGTACTTC.

A single count supports this clone. The rearrangement links TRBV29-1 to TRBJ2-5; 7 bases agree with TRBD1. Per germline, CDR1 SQVTM and CDR2 ANQGSEA. The CDR3 runs 14 residues. The ends lost 3 bases at V and 0 bases at J; junction bases unmatched: 4. The CDR3 loop reads CSVEPDRDQETQYF. In DNA form, the CDR3 reads TGCAGCGTTGAGCCCGACAGGGACCAAGAGACCCAGTACTTC.

The V and J genes are TRBV4-1 and TRBJ2-1, with 11 nucleotides matching TRBD1. Trimming at V came to 0 bases and at J to 3 bases, leaving 1 base not matched to a gene. Germline V gene data show CDR1 as MGHRA and CDR2 as YSYEKL. The CDR3 totals 16 residues. In DNA, the CDR3 is TGCGCCAGCAGCCAAGACGGGACAGGGGGCTACAATGAGCAGTTCTTC. Its translation is CASSQDGTGGYNEQFF.

Concerning this clone itself: Other DNA sequences in this sample translate to the same CDR3. The V and J genes are TRBV6-6 and TRBJ1-1; D not resolved. The V end was cut by 0 bases, the J end by 8 bases, with 4 bases between. Germline V CDR1 and CDR2: MNHNY, SVGAGI (reference sequence). This CDR3 is 11 amino acids long. The CDR3 DNA reads as TGTGCCAGCAGTTACTCGGAAGAAGCTTTCTTT. It yields the protein CASSYSEEAFF.

V and J are TRBV18 and TRBJ2-5; 12 bases align to TRBD2. Germline CDR1 is KGHSH and CDR2 is LQKENI. The ends lost 0 bases at V and 5 bases at J; junction bases unmatched: 1. This CDR3 is 15 amino acids long. CDR3: CASSPPTSGGETQYF. The CDR3 DNA sequence: TGTGCCAGCTCACCACCGACTAGCGGGGGTGAGACCCAGTACTTC.

This clone was counted a few times. Other DNA sequences in the sample encode the same CDR3. This rearrangement joins TRBV2 to TRBJ1-1; no reliable D call. Germline V gene data show CDR1 as SNHLY and CDR2 as FYNNEI. The CDR3 has 12 residues. The V gene lost 4 bases and the J gene lost 1 base, with 4 bases spanning the gap. Here the CDR3 reads CASSGENTEAFF. CDR3 coding DNA: TGTGCCAGCAGTGGAGAGAACACTGAAGCTTTCTTT.

This clone was detected only a few times. The sample contains more than one DNA sequence encoding this CDR3. The chain links TRBV20-1 to TRBJ2-2, with unresolved D. V gave up 6 bases and J gave up 0 bases, with 2 bases separating them. The CDR3 loop spans 11 amino acids. CDR1 and CDR2 from the germline V gene are DFQATT and SNEGSKA (reference sequence). This chain's CDR3 is CSAPNTGELFF. The CDR3 DNA follows: TGCAGTGCCCCGAACACCGGGGAGCTGTTTTTT.

V gene TRBV5-6 combines with J gene TRBJ2-7, with 9 bases matching TRBD2. Losses at the gene ends were 4 bases for V and 0 bases for J; bases not matched to a gene: 8. Germline V gene sequence: CDR1 SGHDT, CDR2 YYEEEE. This CDR3 has 16 amino acids. The CDR3 coding sequence is TGTGCCAGCAGCCAGTTAGCGGGAGTGAGCTCCTACGAGCAGTACTTC. Translation: CASSQLAGVSSYEQYF. Supplemented by reference TRBV5-6 and TRBJ2-7, the full variable domain reads DAGVTQSPTHLIKTRGQQVTLRCSPKSGHDTVSWYQQALGQGPQFIFQYYEEEERQRGNFPDRFSGHQFPNYSSELNVNALLLGDSALYLCASSQLAGVSSYEQYFGPGTRLTVT.

V usage is TRBV29-1 and J usage is TRBJ2-3, with TRBD2 matching 7 bases. The CDR3 runs to 14 residues. Trimming removed 5 bases from V and 3 bases from J; junction bases left unmatched: 8. Germline V gene lookup returns CDR1 SQVTM and CDR2 ANQGSEA. CDR3 in amino acids: CSVQTGGGTDTQYF. In DNA, the CDR3 is TGCAGCGTTCAAACGGGGGGAGGGACAGATACGCAGTATTTT.

This clone was recorded a few times. Other nucleotide sequences in the sample specify the same CDR3. V gene TRBV5-1 combines with J gene TRBJ2-3, with unresolved D. V shed 0 bases and J shed 3 bases, with 2 bases lying between them. Germline V lookup: CDR1 SGHRS, CDR2 YFSETQ. The CDR3 contains 12 residues. The CDR3 DNA sequence: TGCGCCAGCAGCTTGGAGACAGATACGCAGTATTTT. It yields the protein CASSLETDTQYF.

The J gene is TRBJ1-3, the V gene TRBV29-1, with 9 nucleotides matching TRBD1. Per germline, CDR1 SQVTM and CDR2 ANQGSEA. The CDR3 length is 14 residues. V was clipped by 4 bases and J by 4 bases; unmatched bases: 5. For the CDR3, the DNA is TGCAGCGTTGTACAGGGGGCAATCGGAAACACCATATATTTT. This codes for CSVVQGAIGNTIYF.

The V and J genes are TRBV11-2 and TRBJ2-7; a weak D match, TRBD2 (6 bases). Germline V lookup: CDR1 SGHAT, CDR2 FQNNGV. This CDR3 has 16 amino acids. V was clipped by 4 bases and J by 2 bases, with 18 bases between them. For the CDR3, the DNA is TGTGCCAGCAGCTCAACCCTGGGGGGACCTCCCTACGAGCAGTACTTC. Its translation: CASSSTLGGPPYEQYF.

This clone was counted once. The chain is built from TRBV7-9 and TRBJ1-1; 7 bases line up with TRBD1. This CDR3 comprises 15 residues. Germline V lookup: CDR1 SEHNR, CDR2 FQNEAQ (reference sequence). The J segment lost 0 bases and the V segment lost 5 bases, leaving 6 bases of the junction unmatched. The CDR3 DNA reads TGTGCCAGCAGCCCTCCCGGGACAGTGAACACTGAAGCTTTCTTT. Translating it yields CASSPPGTVNTEAFF.

The chain carries TRBV28 and TRBJ2-3; no reliable D call. The length of the CDR3 is 12 residues. Trimming stripped 5 bases from V and 10 bases from J, with 13 bases between. Germline CDR1 is MDHEN and CDR2 is SYDVKM. The CDR3, as DNA: TGTGCCAGCAGTCCAGGACCACAACCGCAGTATTTT. Protein sequence: CASSPGPQPQYF.